One and the same sample provided the 10 T cell receptor beta chains below, sequenced in a study of Ad26.COV2.S vaccination and SARS-CoV-2 variants. Treatment indicated: 15 to 20 received Ad26.COV2.S at low or high dose, single or two shots; 5 received placebo; per-sample allocation not given. The investigators took samples on day 63 after the first vaccine or placebo injection. TCRdb's copy holds only in-frame clones and misses some; the assay was immunoSEQ multiplex PCR. The sample lists a few hundred thousand clones; around 86% were seen once. The specimen was peripheral blood, collected in a trial of Ad26.COV2.S vaccine versus placebo. Receptor source: a person between 18 and 65 years old who received the Ad26.COV2.S COVID-19 vaccine or a placebo.

This sequence joins TRBV19 and TRBJ1-2; D not resolved. Germline CDR1 LNHDA, CDR2 SQIVND (reference sequence). V lost 8 bases and J 2 bases, leaving 12 bases between the germline ends. CDR3 length: 13 amino acids. The CDR3 loop is CASRPQSNYGYTF. The CDR3 region has the DNA TGTGCCAGTCGGCCGCAGTCGAACTATGGCTACACCTTC.

The chain links TRBV30 to TRBJ1-2; D might be TRBD1 (5 bases). Germline CDR1 is GTSNPN and CDR2 is SVGIG (reference sequence). Trimming removed 1 base from V and 8 bases from J, with 8 bases in between. The CDR3 has 11 amino acids. The CDR3 loop is CAWSGGPGYTF. CDR3 in DNA: TGTGCCTGGAGTGGGGGACCGGGCTACACCTTC. The complete variable domain, with remaining parts taken from reference TRBV30 and TRBJ1-2, reads SQTIHQWPATLVQPVGSPLSLECTVEGTSNPNLYWYRQAAGRGLQLLFYSVGIGQISSEVPQNLSASRPQDRQFILSSKKLLLSDSGFYLCAWSGGPGYTFGSGTRLTVV.

The chain uses TRBV4-1 and TRBJ2-7; D is unclear. Deletions cut 3 bases from V and 4 bases from J, with 13 bases between. Germline V gene data show CDR1 as MGHRA and CDR2 as YSYEKL. The CDR3 runs to 14 residues. CDR3 protein: CASSHSPDMYEQYF. CDR3 DNA: TGCGCCAGCAGCCATTCCCCCGACATGTACGAGCAGTACTTC.

The chain has TRBV27 and TRBJ1-1, with 8 bases identical to TRBD1. V shed 6 bases and J 1 base; nucleotides not matched to a gene: 7. Germline values: CDR1 MNHEY, CDR2 SMNVEV (reference sequence). The CDR3 consists of 15 residues. CDR3 region: CASRLTGTGNTEAFF. The CDR3 DNA sequence: TGTGCCAGCAGACTTACCGGGACAGGGAACACTGAAGCTTTCTTT.

CDR3 DNA: TGCAGCGTTGAACTTAGGCAGGTCACTGAAGCTTTCTTT. It encodes CSVELRQVTEAFF. This rearrangement joins TRBV29-1 to TRBJ1-1; D remains ambiguous. Germline CDR1 SQVTM, CDR2 ANQGSEA. CDR3 length: 13 residues. V lost 2 bases to trimming and J lost 4 bases, with 11 bases between them.

Only a few counts were recorded for this clone. The genes are TRBV3-1 (or the pseudogene TRBV3-2) and TRBJ1-6; TRBD1 is a possible D gene (5 bases). Trimming cost V 6 bases and J 7 bases, with 13 bases left between them. Germline V gene lookup returns CDR1 LGHDT and CDR2 YNNKEL (reference sequence). The CDR3 is made up of 14 amino acids. This CDR3 reads CASSPGLGNSPLHF. As DNA, the CDR3 is TGTGCCAGCAGTCCGGGACTCGGAAATTCACCCCTCCACTTT.

V is TRBV6-5 and J is TRBJ2-5; D may be TRBD2 (6 bases). V gave up 0 bases and J gave up 1 base, with 9 bases separating them. This CDR3 comprises 15 residues. Germline CDR1 is MNHEY and CDR2 is SVGAGI. In DNA form, the CDR3 reads TGTGCCAGCAGTTACTCGGGCGGGACCCAAGAGACCCAGTACTTC. This codes for CASSYSGGTQETQYF.

CDR3 region: CASSLRGDQPQHF. The CDR3 DNA follows: TGTGCCAGCAGCTTAAGGGGAGATCAGCCCCAGCATTTT. V and J are TRBV7-2 and TRBJ1-5; tentative D call: TRBD1 (5 bases). V was trimmed by 2 bases and J by 5 bases, leaving 7 bases between them. CDR1 and CDR2 (germline): SGHTA, FQGNSA. CDR3 length: 13 residues.

This CDR3 is CASTRTSLSPEAFF. CDR3 in DNA: TGTGCCAGTACTCGGACAAGCCTTTCCCCTGAAGCTTTCTTT. The chain has TRBV19 and TRBJ1-1, with D perhaps matching TRBD1 (5 bases). The CDR3 contains 14 residues. The V end was cut by 7 bases, the J end by 6 bases, with 18 bases between. CDR1 is LNHDA and CDR2 is SQIVND in the germline V gene (reference sequence).

A single count supports this clone. This sequence joins TRBV11-2 and TRBJ1-2; D may be TRBD1 (6 bases). Germline loops: CDR1 SGHAT, CDR2 FQNNGV. V was shortened by 5 bases and J by 8 bases, with 18 bases between the two germline ends. The CDR3 spans 14 residues. The CDR3 bases are TGTGCCAGCAGCACCCCAGGAGGGGGGGCGGGCTACACCTTC. This gives the protein CASSTPGGGAGYTF.